Sequencing of this T cell receptor beta chain was carried out in a study of molecular identifiers for immune sequencing clone quantification. CD8+CD4-CCR7+CD45RA+ sorting gave the naive CD8 T cells. This clonotype was counted once. In germline, CDR1 is MDHEN, CDR2 SYDVKM. The CDR3 loop spans 15 amino acids. Trimming took 4 bases from V and 8 from J, leaving 20 bases between them. Previously described methods and listed TCR primers were employed for the bulk TCR libraries. In TCRdb, the PCR reads were re-called with MiXCR into one record per CDR3 protein. The table shows 250,000 to 400,000 distinct CDR3 sequences, with about a fifth occurring only once.

This TCR was recovered from a human donor in good health. Some libraries in this study had Jurkat cell RNA spiked in. The sequencing input was naive CD8+ T cells from blood, with Jurkat cell RNA spiked in. Stated subset: FACS-sorted CD8+CD4-CCR7+CD45RA+ naive T cells. The chain links TRBV28 to TRBJ1-2; perhaps TRBD1 as D (6 bases). The CDR3 loop is CASSYATTGKGGYTF. The CDR3 DNA sequence: TGTGCCAGCAGTTACGCAACTACAGGGAAGGGCGGCTACACCTTC.